Following are 17 T cell receptor beta chains from one sample sequenced in a study of neurological immune-mediated disorders. TCRdb fed the 5' RACE reads into MiXCR, producing one record per CDR3 protein. In the table there are over 60,000 distinct CDR3 sequences, 4.5% to 6.5% of which are singletons. Input material: PBMCs. The receptors stem from a woman aged 25 to 45 with multiple sclerosis.

This clonotype was found many times. This chain joins TRBV5-1 and TRBJ2-1; D gene uncertain. Germline V gives CDR1 SGHRS, CDR2 YFSETQ. Trimming removed 1 base from V and 0 bases from J, with 11 bases in between. The CDR3 is made up of 16 amino acids. The CDR3 reads CASSLSRVSSYNEQFF. The CDR3 nucleotides read TGCGCCAGCAGCTTGAGTAGGGTGAGCTCCTACAATGAGCAGTTCTTC.

This clonotype was seen only a few times. At one end, the junction sequence differs from germline, possibly due to a read error. V usage is TRBV5-1 and J usage is TRBJ1-5; D call uncertain. The germline CDR1 and CDR2 sequences are SGHRS and YFSETQ. The CDR3 runs 16 residues. The CDR3 bases are TGCGCCAGCAGCTACCGGGGTACGAGGAGCAATAAGACCCAGAATTTT. This gives the protein CASSYRGTRSNKTQNF.

The sample holds a few counts of this clonotype. The V and J genes are TRBV12-3 or TRBV12-4 and TRBJ2-1; tentatively, D is TRBD2 (6 bases). Deletions cut 6 bases from V and 3 bases from J, with 15 bases between. The CDR3 spans 15 residues. CDR3 bases: TGTGCCAGCAGAGCGAAAGGAGGGCGCTACAATGAGCAGTTCTTC. This encodes CASRAKGGRYNEQFF.

This clonotype was recorded at least ten times. The V and J genes are TRBV12-3 or TRBV12-4 and TRBJ1-2; tentative D call: TRBD1 (5 bases). V lost 2 bases and J lost 8, with 9 bases in between. The CDR3 has 12 residues. The CDR3 loop reads CASSLRWDGYTF. For the CDR3, the DNA is TGTGCCAGCAGTTTACGGTGGGACGGCTACACCTTC.

This clonotype has ten or more counts. The chain couples TRBV20-1 to TRBJ2-5; possibly TRBD2 for D (5 bases). Trimming shortened V by 3 bases and J by 3 bases, and 8 bases separated the two germline ends. The CDR3 length is 12 residues. CDR1 is DFQATT and CDR2 is SNEGSKA in the germline V gene (reference sequence). DNA for the CDR3: TGCAGTGCTAGTGGGAGTGAAGAGACCCAGTACTTC. This encodes CSASGSEETQYF.

The V gene is TRBV6-6, the J gene TRBJ1-4; 8 bases are a match to TRBD1. The CDR3 extends over 14 amino acids. The ends lost 5 bases at V and 3 bases at J; junction bases unmatched: 2. Germline CDR1 reads MNHNY; CDR2 reads SVGAGI (reference sequence). The CDR3: CASSRTGSNEKLFF. DNA of the CDR3: TGTGCCAGCAGTAGGACAGGGTCTAATGAAAAACTGTTTTTT.

V usage is TRBV5-1 and J usage is TRBJ1-1; D might be TRBD1 (6 bases). The length of the CDR3 is 14 residues. Looked up from germline, CDR1 is SGHRS and CDR2 is YFSETQ. V lost 0 bases to trimming and J lost 3 bases, with 9 bases between them. The CDR3 DNA reads as TGCGCCAGCAGCTTGGGACAGGCCCACACTGAAGCTTTCTTT. Translation: CASSLGQAHTEAFF. The variable domain in full, completed from reference TRBV5-1 and TRBJ1-1, reads KAGVTQTPRYLIKTRGQQVTLSCSPISGHRSVSWYQQTPGQGLQFLFEYFSETQRNKGNFPGRFSGRQFSNSRSEMNVSTLELGDSALYLCASSLGQAHTEAFFGQGTRLTVV.

CDR3 in DNA: TGTGCCAGCAGTGAACAGGGTCTGAACTATGGCTACACCTTC. It yields the protein CASSEQGLNYGYTF. J is TRBJ1-2 and V is TRBV12-3 or TRBV12-4, with D possibly matching TRBD1 (6 bases). V was cut by 5 bases and J by 2 bases, with 12 bases left in between. The CDR3 totals 14 residues.

This clonotype was seen a few times. The V call is TRBV5-1, the J call TRBJ1-1; maybe TRBD1 (5 bases). Between the trimmed V and J ends, which lost 4 bases and 0 bases, there was a span of 10 bases. The CDR3 sequence is 14 residues long. CDR1 and CDR2 (germline): SGHRS, YFSETQ. The CDR3 spells CASSATVMNTEAFF. CDR3 sequence (DNA): TGCGCCAGCAGCGCGACAGTCATGAACACTGAAGCTTTCTTT.

The chain joins TRBV21-1 to TRBJ1-2. TRBV21-1 has pseudogene status. The CDR3 extends over 11 amino acids. The DNA of the CDR3 is TGTGCCAGCAGCAAAGACAGTGGCTACACCTTC. Its translation: CASSKDSGYTF.

This clonotype was detected ten times or more. The chain joins TRBV20-1 to TRBJ2-1; TRBD2 matches 14 bases. The V segment lost 3 bases and the J segment 6 bases; nucleotides outside the gene matches: 4. The V gene's germline CDR1 is DFQATT and CDR2 SNEGSKA (reference sequence). The CDR3 covers 15 residues. This CDR3 reads CSARGLAGDINEQFF. DNA for the CDR3: TGCAGTGCTAGGGGACTAGCGGGAGATATCAATGAGCAGTTCTTC.

At least ten counts were recorded for this clonotype. The chain uses TRBV20-1 and TRBJ2-7; 10 positions agree with TRBD1. J lost 6 bases, V lost 1 base, and 12 bases had no gene match. The germline gives CDR1 DFQATT, CDR2 SNEGSKA (reference sequence). The CDR3 covers 16 residues. The CDR3 DNA is TGCAGTGCTAGAGCTTTACGACAGGGGGCGGGTCGCGAGCAGTACTTC. Residues: CSARALRQGAGREQYF.

This clonotype was seen a few times. This rearrangement joins TRBV5-1 to TRBJ2-3, with TRBD2 as a possible D gene (5 bases). The CDR3 consists of 14 residues. V lost 0 bases and J 3 bases, leaving 8 bases between the germline ends. Germline values: CDR1 SGHRS, CDR2 YFSETQ. CDR3 region: CASSLERTTDTQYF. The CDR3 region has the DNA TGCGCCAGCAGCTTGGAGAGGACTACAGATACGCAGTATTTT.

This clonotype was counted many times. The chain is built from TRBV5-1 and TRBJ2-1; 10 bases match TRBD2. Per the germline V gene, CDR1 is SGHRS and CDR2 is YFSETQ. V shed 5 bases and J 7 bases; nucleotides not matched to a gene: 9. The CDR3 is made up of 15 amino acids. The CDR3 loop reads CASRPTSGLRNEQFF. As DNA, the CDR3 is TGCGCCAGCAGACCGACTAGCGGGCTGAGAAATGAGCAGTTCTTC.

This clonotype occurred many times. The chain joins TRBV20-1 to TRBJ1-1; D gene unclear. The CDR3 is 12 amino acids. Germline assignment: CDR1 DFQATT and CDR2 SNEGSKA (reference sequence). The V gene lost 5 bases and the J gene lost 0 bases, with 7 bases spanning the gap. In DNA, the CDR3 is TGCAGTGCTCCAAGCTTGAACACTGAAGCTTTCTTT. It is translated as CSAPSLNTEAFF.

This clonotype was recorded at least ten times. The chain has TRBV10-2 and TRBJ1-4, with 7 bases matching TRBD1. Germline CDR1 reads WSHSY; CDR2 reads SAAADI. This CDR3 comprises 15 residues. V was clipped by 5 bases and J by 5 bases; unmatched bases: 8. The CDR3 region is CASSPRRGVNEKLFF. The CDR3 DNA follows: TGCGCCAGCAGTCCCCGCAGGGGGGTGAATGAAAAACTGTTTTTT.

This clonotype was seen ten or more times. V and J are TRBV20-1 and TRBJ1-1; no firm D call. Germline V gives CDR1 DFQATT, CDR2 SNEGSKA (reference sequence). The V end was cut by 1 base, the J end by 0 bases, with 6 bases between. CDR3 length: 13 amino acids. The CDR3 coding sequence is TGCAGTGCTAGAGCTCAGTTGAACACTGAAGCTTTCTTT. Protein: CSARAQLNTEAFF.